Below, 18 T cell receptor beta chains from the same sample are listed, as sequenced in a study of T-cell memory formation after mild COVID-19. Each CDR3 protein gets one entry after TCRdb re-called the 5' RACE reads with MiXCR. The data contain around 370,000 distinct CDR3 sequences, approximately 21% of them singletons. The sample taken for sequencing was PBMCs or a T cell subset sorted from them (not recorded which). All receptors derive from an adult woman who had mild COVID-19 (a few samples of this study predate the infection). Cell type and time point are not known.

V usage is TRBV4-2 and J usage is TRBJ2-1, with D maybe TRBD2 (6 bases). V was shortened by 2 bases and J by 3 bases, with 14 bases between the two germline ends. Germline CDR1 is LGHNA and CDR2 is YNFKEQ. This CDR3 contains 16 residues. DNA of the CDR3: TGTGCCAGCAGCCAAAACGGGGGTACGGTCTACAATGAGCAGTTCTTC. Translating gives CASSQNGGTVYNEQFF.

In this sample, this clonotype turned up a few times. The chain links TRBV4-3 to TRBJ2-1; D not resolved. CDR3 length: 13 residues. The V end was cut by 4 bases, the J end by 4 bases, with 8 bases between. The germline V gene encodes CDR1 LGHNA and CDR2 YSLEER. This chain's CDR3 is CASSPDRYNEQFF. Written as DNA, the CDR3 is TGCGCCAGCAGCCCGGACCGTTACAATGAGCAGTTCTTC.

This clonotype was seen a handful of times. Here the CDR3 reads CSVRQSHGYTF. In DNA, the CDR3 is TGCAGCGTCAGACAAAGTCATGGCTACACCTTC. The chain recombines TRBV20-1 with TRBJ1-2; D remains unclear. Germline loops: CDR1 DFQATT, CDR2 SNEGSKA (reference sequence). The CDR3 contains 11 residues.

This clonotype was counted a few times. The chain carries TRBV12-3 or TRBV12-4 and TRBJ2-7; tentatively, D is TRBD1 (6 bases). The CDR3 consists of 15 residues. Trimming took 4 bases from V and 2 from J, leaving 15 bases between them. The CDR3, as DNA: TGTGCCAGCAGTTCTACCCGGGACAAACCCTACGAGCAGTACTTC. This codes for CASSSTRDKPYEQYF.

The J gene is TRBJ2-5, the V gene TRBV7-9; 7 nucleotides match TRBD1. Trimming at V came to 5 bases and at J to 5 bases, leaving 8 bases not matched to a gene. The CDR3 has 14 amino acids. Germline values: CDR1 SEHNR, CDR2 FQNEAQ (reference sequence). As DNA, the CDR3 is TGTGCCAGCAGCCTACTTACAGGGGATGAGACCCAGTACTTC. Amino acids: CASSLLTGDETQYF.

The chain uses TRBV12-3 or TRBV12-4 and TRBJ1-2, with D tentatively TRBD1 (5 bases). This CDR3 is built from 14 residues. V was clipped by 5 bases and J by 4 bases, with 14 bases between them. This CDR3 reads CASSGTGRSYGYTF. The CDR3 DNA sequence: TGTGCCAGCAGTGGAACGGGACGGAGCTATGGCTACACCTTC.

The rearrangement links TRBV6-1 to TRBJ2-3; 8 nucleotides line up with TRBD2. Germline CDR1 and CDR2: MNHNS and SASEGT. J lost 3 bases, V lost 2 bases, and 7 bases had no gene match. This CDR3 is 16 amino acids long. The CDR3 DNA reads TGTGCCAGCAGTGAAAGGCCCGGGACTAGTACAGATACGCAGTATTTT. Encoded protein: CASSERPGTSTDTQYF.

This clonotype was counted many times. The V call is TRBV10-3, the J call TRBJ2-7; no firm D call. V gave up 0 bases and J gave up 3 bases, with 15 bases separating them. This CDR3 has 16 residues. Germline V gene lookup returns CDR1 ENHRY and CDR2 SYGVKD. The CDR3 loop reads CAISESLYTSYYEQYF. The DNA of the CDR3 is TGTGCCATCAGTGAGTCGCTGTACACCTCCTACTACGAGCAGTACTTC.

There are many counts of this clonotype. The chain has TRBV5-1 and TRBJ1-2; weak D call: TRBD1 (5 bases). Germline loops: CDR1 SGHRS, CDR2 YFSETQ. The length of the CDR3 is 15 residues. The V and J ends lost 3 bases and 8 bases respectively, with 20 bases between them. CDR3 sequence (DNA): TGCGCCAGCAGCTCGGCACAGGCCGCCGGGGCGGGCTACACCTTC. This encodes CASSSAQAAGAGYTF.

The chain employs TRBV4-2 and TRBJ1-1; D might be TRBD1 (5 bases). Germline CDR1 reads LGHNA; CDR2 reads YNFKEQ. The germline V and J ends were trimmed by 4 bases and 4 bases, with 19 bases remaining between them. The CDR3 totals 16 residues. The CDR3 loop reads CASSLGTNSEGTEAFF. CDR3 nucleotides: TGTGCCAGCAGCCTTGGGACGAACAGTGAGGGCACTGAAGCTTTCTTT.

The chain uses TRBV6-5 and TRBJ1-4; TRBD1 matches 10 bases. The CDR3 consists of 15 residues. V lost 2 bases, J lost 8 bases, and 5 bases stayed unmatched. Germline lookup yields CDR1 MNHEY and CDR2 SVGAGI. The CDR3 nucleotides are TGTGCCAGCAGTTACGCCGGGACAGGGGACGAAAAACTGTTTTTT. This encodes CASSYAGTGDEKLFF.

This clonotype was detected a few times. This chain joins TRBV20-1 and TRBJ2-7; TRBD2 matches at 7 bases. The CDR3 is 13 residues long. Per the germline V gene, CDR1 is DFQATT and CDR2 is SNEGSKA (reference sequence). Losses at the gene ends were 6 bases for V and 3 bases for J; bases not matched to a gene: 8. This CDR3 reads CSAPGAGRYEQYF. CDR3 nucleotides: TGCAGTGCCCCGGGAGCGGGGCGCTACGAGCAGTACTTC.

The chain combines TRBV6-1 with TRBJ2-2, with D possibly TRBD2 on 6 matching bases. With 8 bases removed from V and 7 bases from J, the gap between germline ends came to 23 bases. Germline-derived CDR1 and CDR2 are MNHNS and SASEGT. The CDR3 consists of 16 residues. This CDR3 is CASSKEGESLGGELFF. In DNA form, the CDR3 reads TGTGCCAGCTCAAAGGAGGGAGAGAGCCTTGGCGGGGAGCTGTTTTTT.

V gene TRBV4-1 combines with J gene TRBJ1-2, with D perhaps matching TRBD1 (6 bases). This CDR3 comprises 17 residues. V was pared by 5 bases and J by 4 bases, with 23 bases between. Germline V CDR1 and CDR2: MGHRA, YSYEKL. CDR3 sequence (DNA): TGCGCCAGCAGCAAGGGGGTTCGAGAGCCCGGTCTCTATGGCTACACCTTC. It codes for CASSKGVREPGLYGYTF.

The table lists this clonotype with a few counts. This chain uses TRBV7-3 with TRBJ2-1; unclear D gene. V was pared by 4 bases and J by 7 bases, with 17 bases between. Per germline, CDR1 SGHTA and CDR2 FQGTGA. This CDR3 has 15 residues. CDR3: CASSSTVLAPNEQFF. The DNA of the CDR3 is TGTGCCAGCAGCTCAACAGTTTTAGCACCGAATGAGCAGTTCTTC.

CDR3 protein: CASSQEGTGSYGYTF. CDR3 nucleotides: TGCGCCAGCAGCCAAGAGGGGACAGGGTCCTATGGCTACACCTTC. The chain couples TRBV4-3 to TRBJ1-2; 9 bases agree with TRBD1. Losses at the gene ends were 0 bases for V and 4 bases for J; bases not matched to a gene: 3. From germline, CDR1 is LGHNA and CDR2 YSLEER. This CDR3 spans 15 amino acids.

This clonotype has only a few counts. This rearrangement joins TRBV13 to TRBJ1-1, with 9 positions matching TRBD1. With 7 bases clipped from V and 3 bases from J, the junction kept 9 bases outside the gene matches. The length of the CDR3 is 15 residues. Germline V lookup: CDR1 PRHDT, CDR2 FYEKMQ (reference sequence). CDR3 amino acids: CASTAVRDRDTEAFF. The CDR3 region has the DNA TGTGCCAGCACCGCCGTACGGGACAGGGACACTGAAGCTTTCTTT.

The sample holds a few counts of this clonotype. This chain connects TRBV12-3 or TRBV12-4 to TRBJ1-1; D uncertain. The V and J ends lost 3 bases and 4 bases respectively, with 18 bases between them. This CDR3 has 16 amino acids. Written as DNA, the CDR3 is TGTGCCAGCAGTTTGGGCCCCTTCGGGGTGAGCACTGAAGCTTTCTTT. It codes for CASSLGPFGVSTEAFF.